The source of this T cell receptor (beta chain) is a study of blood T cell repertoires in COVID-19. Whole-study context: The United States, Italy and Spain provided the acute and convalescent COVID-19 samples. Nucleic acid was either cDNA or gDNA, and it came from T cells, B-cell-depleted T cells, or PBMCs.

V lost 3 bases to trimming and J lost 0 bases; unmatched junction nucleotides: 5. This CDR3 has 15 residues. Germline CDR1 reads SGHKS; CDR2 reads YYEKEE (reference sequence). Profiled with immunoSEQ multiplex PCR; TCRdb holds only in-frame clones, not every one. Altogether 65,000 or so clones are present, roughly four fifths being singletons, with the ten largest covering about 15%. This receptor was obtained from a man older than 75 with acute or convalescent COVID-19. V and J are TRBV5-5 and TRBJ2-7; 8 bases align to TRBD2. Source material: peripheral blood. CDR3 residues: CASSYRGGTSYEQYF. The CDR3 coding sequence is TGTGCCAGCAGCTATCGGGGGGGCACCTCCTACGAGCAGTACTTC.